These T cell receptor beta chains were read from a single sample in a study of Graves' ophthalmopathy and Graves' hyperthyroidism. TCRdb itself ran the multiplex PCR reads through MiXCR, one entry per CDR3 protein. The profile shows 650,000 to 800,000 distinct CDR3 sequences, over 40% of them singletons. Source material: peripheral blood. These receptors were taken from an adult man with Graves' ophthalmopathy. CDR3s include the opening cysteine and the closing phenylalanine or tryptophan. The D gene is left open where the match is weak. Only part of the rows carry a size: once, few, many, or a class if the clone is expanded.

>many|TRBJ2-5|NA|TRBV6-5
CASSRDRTTRTQYF
TGTGCCAGCAGCCGAGACCGGACTACTAGAACCCAGTACTTC
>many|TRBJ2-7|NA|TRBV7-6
CASSSQAFSYEQYF
TGTGCCAGCAGCTCTCAGGCGTTCTCCTACGAGCAGTACTTC
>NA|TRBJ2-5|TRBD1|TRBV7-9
CASSTRTGGLEVTQYF
TGTGCCAGCAGCACCAGGACAGGGGGGTTGGAGGTGACCCAGTACTTC
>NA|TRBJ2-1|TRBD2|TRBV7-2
CASSLQPGGREQFF
TGTGCCAGCAGCTTACAGCCGGGGGGTCGGGAGCAGTTCTTC
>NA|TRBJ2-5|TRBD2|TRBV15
CATSRDARGGETQYF
TGTGCCACCAGCAGAGACGCCCGGGGAGGGGAGACCCAGTACTTC
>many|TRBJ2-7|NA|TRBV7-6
CASSLVGAPYEQYF
TGTGCCAGCAGCTTAGTGGGGGCTCCCTACGAGCAGTACTTC
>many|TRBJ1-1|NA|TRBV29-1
CSVDRGTEAFF
TGCAGCGTTGACAGAGGCACTGAAGCTTTCTTT
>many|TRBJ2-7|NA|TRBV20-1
CSARSGSDYEQYF
TGCAGTGCTAGGAGCGGGTCAGACTACGAGCAGTACTTC
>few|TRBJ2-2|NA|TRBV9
CASSVEGGKDTGELFF
TGTGCCAGCAGCGTAGAAGGGGGAAAGGACACCGGGGAGCTGTTTTTT
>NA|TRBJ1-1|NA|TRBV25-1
CASSAQDGNTEAFF
TGTGCCAGCAGTGCCCAGGATGGGAACACTGAAGCTTTCTTT
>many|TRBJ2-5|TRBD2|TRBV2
CASSGTSGIPQETQYF
TGTGCCAGCAGTGGGACTAGCGGGATCCCCCAAGAGACCCAGTACTTC
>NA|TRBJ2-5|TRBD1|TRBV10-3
CASSRDRAQTETQCF
TGTGCCAGCAGCCGGGACAGGGCCCAGACAGAGACCCAGTGCTTC
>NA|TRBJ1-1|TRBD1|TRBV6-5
CASSYSQTGWKTEAFF
TGTGCCAGCAGTTACTCGCAGACAGGGTGGAAGACTGAAGCTTTCTTT
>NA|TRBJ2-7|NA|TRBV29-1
CSVAGSNEQYF
TGCAGCGTTGCGGGTTCTAATGAGCAGTACTTC
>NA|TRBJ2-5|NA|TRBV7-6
CASSSGSEWTQYF
TGTGCCAGCAGCTCCGGTAGTGAATGGACCCAGTACTTC
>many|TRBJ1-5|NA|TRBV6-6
CASSRQRYSNQPQHF
TGTGCCAGCAGTCGACAGCGATATAGCAATCAGCCCCAGCATTTT
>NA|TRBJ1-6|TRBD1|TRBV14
CASSQAQGNSPLHF
TGTGCCAGCAGCCAAGCACAGGGGAATTCACCCCTCCACTTT
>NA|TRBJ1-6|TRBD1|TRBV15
CATSSGGQGNNSPLHF
TGTGCCACCAGCAGCGGGGGACAGGGGAATAATTCACCCCTCCACTTT
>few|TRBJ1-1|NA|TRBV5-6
CASSAQGHTEAFF
TGTGCCAGCAGCGCACAGGGTCACACTGAAGCTTTCTTT
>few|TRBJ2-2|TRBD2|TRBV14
CASSQVTAGLAGGHGYTGELFF
TGTGCCAGCAGCCAAGTAACCGCTGGACTAGCGGGGGGACATGGGTACACCGGGGAGCTGTTTTTT
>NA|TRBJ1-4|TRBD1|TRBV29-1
CSVGQGGEKLFF
TGCAGTGTAGGACAGGGGGGGGAAAAACTGTTTTTT
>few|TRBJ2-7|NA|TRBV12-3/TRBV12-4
CASSHSTGTMTYEQYF
TGTGCCAGCAGCCACTCAACAGGGACTATGACTTACGAGCAGTACTTC
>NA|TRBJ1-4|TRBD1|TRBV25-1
CASSVGPTGSNEKLFF
TGTGCCAGCAGCGTGGGTCCGACAGGGTCTAATGAAAAACTGTTTTTT
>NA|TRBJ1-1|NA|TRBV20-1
CSAGRRVETEAFF
TGCAGTGCTGGCAGGAGGGTCGAAACTGAAGCTTTCTTT